Given below is one T cell receptor (beta chain) in context. The antigen is unknown. These data belong to a study of T cell responses to AZD1222 COVID-19 vaccine. CDR3 length: 14 residues. J lost 5 bases, V lost 5 bases, and 6 bases had no gene match. CDR1 is LNHDA, CDR2 SQIVND, per germline (reference sequence). Sequenced by immunoSEQ multiplex PCR; TCRdb stores in-frame clones only, minus some. Of roughly 100,000 clones in the sample, around nine tenths were seen once. Study conclusions and caveats: After two AZD1222 doses, spike-specific TCR breadth and depth rose versus day 0. The study reported that nearly half of spike-specific TCRs target unmutated variant regions. Sampling captured repertoires only after the peak T cell response. Baseline serostatus was positive in only a handful of AZD1222 recipients.

Specimen: peripheral blood, collected 28 days after the second dose of the MenACWY control vaccine. The genes are TRBV19 and TRBJ1-2; 9 bases are a match to TRBD1. The receptor was derived from an adult who received the MenACWY meningococcal vaccine as a control. CDR3 DNA sequence: TGTGCCAGTAGTGACCGGGACAGGGTATATGGCTACACCTTC. This translates into CASSDRDRVYGYTF.